Listed below are T cell receptor beta chains from one sample, sequenced in a study of cytomegalovirus exposure and HLA in healthy donors. The repertoire was sequenced with immunoSEQ multiplex PCR; TCRdb's copy has only in-frame clones and lacks some. Of fewer than 200,000 clones listed, roughly 80% are singletons. The sequencing sample was made of PBMCs. The receptors stem from a man aged 25-45 years in good health and CMV-seropositive. CDR3s include the opening cysteine and the closing phenylalanine or tryptophan. D genes are given only for firm matches. The size entry is marked missing in some rows and otherwise reads once, few, many or a size class.

size	D	V	length	J	CDR3	DNA
NA	NA	TRBV5-1	15	TRBJ1-3	CASSLAESSGNTIYF	TGCGCCAGCAGCTTGGCGGAGAGCTCTGGAAACACCATATATTTT
once	NA	TRBV5-1	12	TRBJ2-3	CASSSNTDTQYF	TGCGCCAGCAGCTCAAACACAGATACGCAGTATTTT
NA	TRBD1	TRBV5-1	15	TRBJ2-5	CASSSLGTDQETQYF	TGCGCCAGCAGCTCGCTAGGGACAGACCAAGAGACCCAGTACTTC
NA	NA	TRBV4-3	15	TRBJ1-5	CASSQDRDRNQPQHF	TGCGCCAGCAGCCAAGACAGGGATCGCAATCAGCCCCAGCATTTT
NA	TRBD1	TRBV28	16	TRBJ1-5	CASSPLRQGRNQPQHF	TGTGCCAGCAGTCCCTTACGACAGGGCAGGAATCAGCCCCAGCATTTT
NA	NA	TRBV29-1	13	TRBJ2-7	CSAEVDSSYEQYF	TGCAGCGCCGAGGTCGACAGCTCCTACGAGCAGTACTTC
NA	TRBD1	TRBV5-1	15	TRBJ1-4	CASSLETGVGEKLFF	TGCGCCAGCAGCTTGGAGACAGGGGTGGGTGAAAAACTGTTTTTT
NA	TRBD1	TRBV2	14	TRBJ2-1	CASRTGLNYNEQFF	TGTGCCTCACGGACAGGGCTAAACTACAATGAGCAGTTCTTC
NA	NA	TRBV7-2	13	TRBJ2-3	CASSSLTGDTQYF	TGTGCCAGCAGCTCTCTGACTGGAGATACGCAGTATTTT
once	TRBD1	TRBV27	17	TRBJ2-2	CASSSLTGTGLTGELFF	TGTGCCAGCAGCTCACTTACCGGGACAGGTTTAACCGGGGAGCTGTTTTTT
NA	TRBD2	TRBV28	13	TRBJ2-3	CASRAGGTDTQYF	TGTGCCAGCAGAGCGGGGGGGACAGATACGCAGTATTTT
NA	NA	TRBV10-3	15	TRBJ1-3	CAISPTTASGNTIYF	TGTGCCATCAGCCCGACGACTGCCTCTGGAAACACCATATATTTT
NA	TRBD1	TRBV30	13	TRBJ2-7	CAQRDRVTYEQYF	TGTGCCCAGCGGGACAGGGTAACCTACGAGCAGTACTTC
NA	TRBD2	TRBV9	16	TRBJ2-5	CASSVALAGGLETQYF	TGTGCCAGCAGCGTAGCCCTAGCGGGGGGGCTTGAGACCCAGTACTTC
once	TRBD2	TRBV23-1	19	TRBJ2-1	CASSQWTSGVGHSYNEQFF	TGCGCCAGCAGCCAATGGACTAGCGGGGTCGGACACTCCTACAATGAGCAGTTCTTC
few	TRBD1	TRBV10-3	13	TRBJ1-2	CASSGQINYGYTF	TGTGCCAGCTCGGGACAGATAAACTATGGCTACACCTTC
NA	NA	TRBV6-1	15	TRBJ2-4	CASSETGISKNIQYF	TGTGCCAGCAGTGAAACAGGGATCTCAAAAAACATTCAGTACTTC
NA	NA	TRBV27	14	TRBJ2-6	CASSTNSGANVLTF	TGTGCCAGCAGTACAAACTCTGGGGCCAACGTCCTGACTTTC
NA	NA	TRBV19	16	TRBJ1-1	CASSMAGSRVGTEAFF	TGTGCCAGTAGTATGGCGGGATCGAGGGTCGGCACTGAAGCTTTCTTT
NA	NA	TRBV28	14	TRBJ1-1	CASKLETGQSEAFF	TGTGCCAGCAAGTTGGAGACCGGACAATCTGAAGCTTTCTTT
NA	NA	TRBV28	15	TRBJ1-4	CASSSPHSTNEKLFF	TGTGCCAGCAGTTCCCCCCACAGTACTAATGAAAAACTGTTTTTT
NA	NA	TRBV29-1	12	TRBJ2-7	CSADGGSYEQYF	TGCAGCGCCGACGGGGGTTCCTACGAGCAGTACTTC
once	NA	TRBV6-1	13	TRBJ1-5	CASSETGNQPQHF	TGTGCCAGCAGTGAAACGGGCAATCAGCCCCAGCATTTT
NA	NA	TRBV30	16	TRBJ1-6	CAWSAGSVSYNSPLHF	TGTGCCTGGAGTGCAGGAAGTGTCTCCTATAATTCACCCCTCCACTTT
NA	TRBD1	TRBV10-2	14	TRBJ1-1	CASSDRATNTEAFF	TGCGCCAGCAGCGACAGGGCTACGAACACTGAAGCTTTCTTT
NA	TRBD1	TRBV28	14	TRBJ1-2	CASSLGDRVDGYTF	TGTGCCAGCAGTTTAGGGGACAGGGTTGATGGCTACACCTTC
NA	TRBD1	TRBV6-1	17	TRBJ1-6	CASSEDSGGFGNSPLHF	TGTGCCAGCAGTGAAGATTCAGGGGGCTTCGGTAATTCACCCCTCCACTTT
NA	TRBD2	TRBV19	16	TRBJ2-3	CASSRGLAGATDTQYF	TGTGCCAGTAGTAGGGGACTAGCGGGGGCCACAGATACGCAGTATTTT
few	TRBD2	TRBV4-1	18	TRBJ2-1	CASSQGILRRSGANEQFF	TGCGCCAGCAGCCAAGGTATCTTGCGGCGGAGCGGGGCCAATGAGCAGTTCTTC
once	TRBD2	TRBV7-3	15	TRBJ2-2	CASTQLAGIVGELFF	TGTGCCAGCACCCAACTAGCGGGGATCGTCGGGGAGCTGTTTTTT
NA	NA	TRBV15	14	TRBJ1-4	CATSRGTEDEKLFF	TGTGCCACCAGCAGAGGGACAGAGGATGAAAAACTGTTTTTT